Below are 15 T cell receptor beta chains sequenced from a single sample in a study of OX40 agonist ivuxolimab in advanced cancers. The repertoire was sequenced with immunoSEQ multiplex PCR; TCRdb's copy has only in-frame clones and lacks some. The data show 65,000 or so clones, 86% seen once. The material sequenced was CD4+ or CD8+ T cells sorted from blood, taken in a trial of the OX40 agonist ivuxolimab. These receptors originate from an adult with an advanced solid tumor such as melanoma, head and neck, liver or kidney cancer.

This clone was observed a single time. The chain carries TRBV30 and TRBJ1-1, with D possibly being TRBD1 (6 bases). In germline, CDR1 is GTSNPN, CDR2 SVGIG (reference sequence). Trimming left V 3 bases short and J 0 bases short, with 23 bases between. The CDR3 is 18 amino acids. The CDR3 is CAWRTGPVMRGVNTEAFF. For the CDR3, the DNA is TGTGCCTGGAGAACAGGGCCGGTAATGAGAGGGGTGAACACTGAAGCTTTCTTT.

As for this clone: A far larger clone is only one base removed, so a read error is likely. This chain's CDR3 is CARSRDRDYGYTF. The CDR3 DNA follows: TGTGCCAGAAGCCGGGACAGGGATTATGGCTACACCTTC. The rearrangement links TRBV5-3 to TRBJ1-2, with 9 bases lining up with TRBD1. Being an ORF, TRBV5-3 has a function that is uncertain. V dropped 4 bases and J dropped 5; count of bases not matched to a gene: 3. This CDR3 comprises 13 residues.

This clone was detected only once. This chain joins TRBV6-5 and TRBJ1-2; maybe TRBD1 (5 bases). From germline, CDR1 is MNHEY and CDR2 SVGAGI. This CDR3 is 15 amino acids long. Trimming removed 6 bases from V and 9 bases from J, with 23 bases in between. CDR3: CASRPPGGASPRYTF. DNA of the CDR3: TGTGCCAGCAGGCCCCCTGGAGGGGCCTCTCCGCGCTACACCTTC.

V is TRBV5-1 and J is TRBJ1-1; 9 bases are a match to TRBD1. V trimming: 3 bases; J trimming: 3 bases; junction bases outside the gene matches: 6. The CDR3 is 15 amino acids. Germline V CDR1 and CDR2: SGHRS, YFSETQ. The CDR3: CASSSLQGADTEAFF. CDR3 nucleotides: TGCGCCAGCAGCTCTTTACAGGGGGCAGACACTGAAGCTTTCTTT.

This sequence joins TRBV2 and TRBJ2-3; 10 positions match TRBD2. The CDR3 runs 15 residues. Germline V CDR1 and CDR2: SNHLY, FYNNEI. V shed 5 bases and J 2 bases; nucleotides not matched to a gene: 4. CDR3 residues: CASSILAGYTDTQYF. CDR3 sequence (DNA): TGTGCCAGCAGTATACTAGCGGGGTACACAGATACGCAGTATTTT.

The V and J genes are TRBV7-9 and TRBJ1-4; TRBD1 is a possible D gene (5 bases). V was trimmed by 5 bases and J by 4 bases, leaving 11 bases between them. CDR3 length: 14 residues. Germline V gene lookup returns CDR1 SEHNR and CDR2 FQNEAQ (reference sequence). CDR3: CASSPGTLNEKLFF. CDR3 DNA: TGTGCCAGCAGCCCCGGGACCCTTAATGAAAAACTGTTTTTT.

The table lists this clone with a count of one. CDR3 bases: TGTGCCTGGAGTGGTCGTGGGGTCGGGGCCAACGTCCTGACTTTC. Its translation: CAWSGRGVGANVLTF. This chain joins TRBV30 and TRBJ2-6; D ambiguous. The CDR3 runs 15 residues. Germline CDR1 is GTSNPN and CDR2 is SVGIG (reference sequence). V was pared by 1 base and J by 4 bases, with 11 bases between.

This clone was seen only a few times. V and J are TRBV5-1 and TRBJ2-3, with TRBD2 matching over 10 bases. Germline loops: CDR1 SGHRS, CDR2 YFSETQ. Trimming removed 6 bases from V and 5 bases from J; junction bases left unmatched: 6. The CDR3 covers 14 residues. The CDR3 nucleotides read TGCGCCAGCATCGCTAGCGGGGGTGGAGATACGCAGTATTTT. Its protein is CASIASGGGDTQYF.

The chain employs TRBV4-3 and TRBJ1-1; D is possibly TRBD1 (6 bases). Germline V gene lookup returns CDR1 LGHNA and CDR2 YSLEER. Trimming stripped 0 bases from V and 5 bases from J, with 13 bases between. CDR3 length: 15 residues. CDR3 in DNA: TGCGCCAGCAGCCAAGATCCGGGGGCTGCGACTGAAGCTTTCTTT. Its translation is CASSQDPGAATEAFF.

The sample holds a few counts of this clone. This sequence joins TRBV29-1 and TRBJ2-3, with 8 bases matching TRBD1. This CDR3 has 14 residues. Per the germline V gene, CDR1 is SQVTM and CDR2 is ANQGSEA. V lost 4 bases to trimming and J lost 4 bases; unmatched junction nucleotides: 7. The CDR3 here is CSVAGGVRADTQYF. In DNA, the CDR3 is TGCAGCGTTGCAGGGGGCGTGCGTGCAGATACGCAGTATTTT.

The chain joins TRBV5-1 to TRBJ1-1; weak D call: TRBD1 (6 bases). The V gene's germline CDR1 is SGHRS and CDR2 YFSETQ. Trimming took off 4 bases at V and 3 bases at J, with 13 bases between the two ends. The CDR3 runs 14 residues. CDR3 region: CASSLATGYTEAFF. The CDR3 nucleotides read TGCGCCAGCAGCCTAGCGACAGGCTACACTGAAGCTTTCTTT.

This clone appeared a single time. The J gene is TRBJ2-4, the V gene TRBV5-4; 8 bases align to TRBD2. The ends lost 1 base at V and 5 bases at J; junction bases unmatched: 2. There are 14 residues in the CDR3. The germline gives CDR1 SGHNT, CDR2 YYREEE (reference sequence). Here the CDR3 DNA reads TGTGCCAGCAGCTTGACACTAGCGGAAAACATTCAGTACTTC. This translates into CASSLTLAENIQYF. The full variable domain, completed using reference TRBV5-4 and TRBJ2-4, is ETGVTQSPTHLIKTRGQQVTLRCSSQSGHNTVSWYQQALGQGPQFIFQYYREEENGRGNFPPRFSGLQFPNYSSELNVNALELDDSALYLCASSLTLAENIQYFGAGTRLSVL.

This rearrangement joins TRBV5-6 to TRBJ1-2, with TRBD1 matching over 8 bases. Losses at the gene ends were 3 bases for V and 7 bases for J; bases not matched to a gene: 8. Germline values: CDR1 SGHDT, CDR2 YYEEEE. The CDR3 runs 14 residues. The CDR3 reads CASSSYRDRFGYTF. DNA for the CDR3: TGTGCCAGCAGCTCTTACCGGGACAGGTTTGGCTACACCTTC.

The rearrangement joins TRBV5-4 to TRBJ1-2; the D gene is possibly TRBD1 (5 bases). The V end lost 2 bases, the J end lost 6 bases, and 14 bases lay between the germline ends. Germline V CDR1 and CDR2: SGHNT, YYREEE (reference sequence). The CDR3 loop spans 14 amino acids. The DNA of the CDR3 is TGTGCCAGCAGCTTTTATGGGGCGAGGGATGGCTACACCTTC. It yields the protein CASSFYGARDGYTF.

In DNA, the CDR3 is TGTGCCAGCAGCCGACAGGGGGCTCGGGCCTACGAGCAGTACTTC. Its translation is CASSRQGARAYEQYF. The chain couples TRBV7-2 to TRBJ2-7, with 10 bases fitting TRBD1. V lost 5 bases to trimming and J lost 2 bases; unmatched junction nucleotides: 6. The length of the CDR3 is 15 residues. Germline CDR1 is SGHTA and CDR2 is FQGNSA.